This T cell receptor (beta chain) appears in the sequencing data of a study of T cell responses to AZD1222 COVID-19 vaccine. Study-wide results and limits: With two AZD1222 doses given, Spike-specific TCR breadth and depth both rose. Seropositive AZD1222 recipients at baseline numbered only five or six. The study sampled repertoires only after the peak T cell response.

This CDR3 contains 13 residues. Per germline, CDR1 MNHEY and CDR2 SVGAGI. V lost 4 bases and J lost 5, with 9 bases in between. For this clone: What it binds is not known.

Libraries were prepared by immunoSEQ multiplex PCR; TCRdb keeps only in-frame clonotypes and omits some of them. This table holds 90,000 to 100,000 clones, less than 90% found once. The sample here was peripheral blood, taken on day 0 of AZD1222 vaccination. The TCR was taken from an adult in good health. The V call is TRBV6-5, the J call TRBJ1-5; D not resolved. CDR3 DNA sequence: TGTGCCAGCAGTTCGGACCGTCATCAGCCCCAGCATTTT. The encoded protein is CASSSDRHQPQHF.